This T cell receptor beta chain derives from a study of cytomegalovirus exposure and HLA in healthy donors. Trimming removed 5 bases from V and 5 bases from J, with 19 bases in between. Germline V gene lookup returns CDR1 SNHLY and CDR2 FYNNEI. The CDR3 has 16 residues. Study-wide results and caveats: The authors considered a cluster of highly shared sequence variants likely to be a sequencing artifact. The study carried out a later analysis of TCR beta sequences. It associated 15,000 to 20,000 of them with specific HLA alleles at a false discovery rate of 0.05. Sequencing depth roughly uniform across donors was assumed in presence/absence analyses.

A word on this clone: The antigen is undetermined.

Primers for the PCR totalled 60 Vbeta and 13 Jbeta. TCRdb keeps only in-frame clones here, not all; method: immunoSEQ multiplex PCR. The table records approximately 100,000 clones, 60% to 85% of them present only once. The sequenced material came from PBMCs. The chain carries TRBV2 and TRBJ1-5, with TRBD1 as a possible D gene (5 bases). This sequence originates from a female donor in good health and CMV-seronegative. This CDR3 is CASSTYRDSTDQPQHF. CDR3 coding DNA: TGTGCCAGCAGTACCTACCGTGACAGCACCGATCAGCCCCAGCATTTT.